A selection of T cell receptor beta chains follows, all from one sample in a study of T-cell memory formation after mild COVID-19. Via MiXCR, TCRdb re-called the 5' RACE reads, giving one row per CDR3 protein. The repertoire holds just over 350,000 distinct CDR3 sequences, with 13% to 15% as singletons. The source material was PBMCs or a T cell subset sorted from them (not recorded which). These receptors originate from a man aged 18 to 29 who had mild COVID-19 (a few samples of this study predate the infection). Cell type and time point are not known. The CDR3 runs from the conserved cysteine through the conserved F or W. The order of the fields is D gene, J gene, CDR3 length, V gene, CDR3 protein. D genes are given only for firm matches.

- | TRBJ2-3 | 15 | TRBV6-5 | CASRKVVWGTDTQYF
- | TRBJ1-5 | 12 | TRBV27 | CASRGGNQPQHF
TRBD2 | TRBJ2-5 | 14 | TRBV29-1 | CSVAIAGLDETQYF
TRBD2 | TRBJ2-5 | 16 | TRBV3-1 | CASSHGTSGGQETQYF
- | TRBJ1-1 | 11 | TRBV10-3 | CAITSGAEAFF
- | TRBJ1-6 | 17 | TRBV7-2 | CASSEMEISSYNSPLHF
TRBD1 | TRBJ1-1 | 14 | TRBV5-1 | CATRQGSGNTEAFF
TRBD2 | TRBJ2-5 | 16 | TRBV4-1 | CASSRRSGGPQETQYF
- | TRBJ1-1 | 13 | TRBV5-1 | CASSFTGYTEAFF
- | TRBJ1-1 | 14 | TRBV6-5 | CASSYQGGWTEAFF
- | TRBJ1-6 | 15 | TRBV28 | CASSFLGSYNSPLHF
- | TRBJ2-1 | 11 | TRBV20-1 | CSASRNHEQFF
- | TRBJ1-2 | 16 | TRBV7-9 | CASSQGRTNLNYGYTF
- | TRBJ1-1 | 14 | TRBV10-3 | CAIRTLGGNTEAFF
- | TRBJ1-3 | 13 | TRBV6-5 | CASSYSTGNTIYF
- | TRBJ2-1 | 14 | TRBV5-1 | CASSLTASYNEQFF
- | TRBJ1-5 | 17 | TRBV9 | CPSLRIWDDATDQPQHF
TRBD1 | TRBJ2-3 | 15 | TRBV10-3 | CAISEEGAVTDTQYF
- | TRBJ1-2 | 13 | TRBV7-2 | CASSLGQYYGYTF
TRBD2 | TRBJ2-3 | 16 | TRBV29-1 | CSVSGTSGVLTDTQYF
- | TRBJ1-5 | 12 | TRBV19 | CATRDSNQPQHF
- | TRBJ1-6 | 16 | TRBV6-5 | CASRDSGKHYNSPLHF
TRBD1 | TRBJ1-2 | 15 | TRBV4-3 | CASSVGEGGFYGYTF
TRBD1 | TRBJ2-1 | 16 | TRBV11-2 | CASSLITGQAYNEQFF
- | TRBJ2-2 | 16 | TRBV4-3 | CASSQAPMGYTGELFF
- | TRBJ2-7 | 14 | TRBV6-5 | CASSYSMGRHEQYF
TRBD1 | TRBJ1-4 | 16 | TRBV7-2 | CASSLGVGTGDEKLFF
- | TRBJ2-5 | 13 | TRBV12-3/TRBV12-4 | CASSLAVEGAQYF
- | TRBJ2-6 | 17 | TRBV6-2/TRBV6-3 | CASARQLGAGWANVLTF
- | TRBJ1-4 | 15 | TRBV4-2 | CASSQDPTVDEKLFF
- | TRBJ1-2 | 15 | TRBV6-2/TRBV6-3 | CASSYGPDGLRGYTF
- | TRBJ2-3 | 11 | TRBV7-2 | CASSSLDTQCF
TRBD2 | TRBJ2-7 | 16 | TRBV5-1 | CASSLGLSGRSYEQYF
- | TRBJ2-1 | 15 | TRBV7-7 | CASSTTASSYNEQFF
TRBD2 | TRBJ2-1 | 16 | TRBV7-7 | CASSSSLAGAQNEQFF
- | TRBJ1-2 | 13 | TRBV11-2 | CASSLDSPRGYTF
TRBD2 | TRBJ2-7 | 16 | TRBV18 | CASSPTTSANSYEQYF
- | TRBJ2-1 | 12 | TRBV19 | CASSIGSNEQFF
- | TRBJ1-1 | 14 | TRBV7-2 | CASKVGGLNTEAFF
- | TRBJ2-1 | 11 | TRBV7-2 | CASSSSREQFF
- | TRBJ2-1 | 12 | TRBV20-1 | CSARVGAFEQFF
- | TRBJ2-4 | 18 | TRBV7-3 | CASRRTGALRSNENIQYF
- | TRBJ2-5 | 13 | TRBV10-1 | CASSATGQETQYF
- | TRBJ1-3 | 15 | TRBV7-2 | CASGGDFGSGNTIYF
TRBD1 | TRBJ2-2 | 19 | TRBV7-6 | CASSSAIRQGVTNTGELFF
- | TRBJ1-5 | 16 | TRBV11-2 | CASSPHRQYSNQPQHF
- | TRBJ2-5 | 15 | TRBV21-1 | CASNKQGAGQETQYF
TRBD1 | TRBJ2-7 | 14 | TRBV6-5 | CASSKTGLTYEQYF
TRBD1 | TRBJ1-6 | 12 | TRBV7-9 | CASRTGRGPLHF
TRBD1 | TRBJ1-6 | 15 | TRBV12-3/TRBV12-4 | CASSADREGISPLHF
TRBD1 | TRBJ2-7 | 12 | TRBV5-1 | CASSLEGAEQYF
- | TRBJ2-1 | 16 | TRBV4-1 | CASSQQGAGPYNEQFF
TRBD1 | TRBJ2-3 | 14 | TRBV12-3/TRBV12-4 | CASSPGTGPDTQYF